This T cell receptor beta chain emerged from a study of PD-1 blockade in classical Hodgkin lymphoma (dated by TCRdb to 2018 to 2021). Concerning the study at large: Nivolumab dosing was 3 mg/kg intravenously every 2 weeks, continuing until either disease progression or unacceptable toxicity. To define a peripheral blood immune signature of response to PD-1 blockade in classical Hodgkin lymphoma, the study combined TCR beta sequencing with CyTOF.

The time point label corresponds to: cycle 1 day 1 (C1D1), immediately before nivolumab initiation. All trial patients had relapsed after autologous stem cell transplantation, with cohorts A, B and C differing in prior brentuximab vedotin exposure. A total of fewer than 65 patients with relapsed/refractory classical Hodgkin lymphoma made up the trial cohort, and each patient's best overall response was complete response, partial response or progressive disease. In the multi-cohort phase II CheckMate 205 trial, trial patients received single-agent nivolumab. An independent review committee assessed best overall response by applying the 2007 International Working Group response criteria. Trial PBMCs were collected just before the start of nivolumab (C1D1) and during therapy at cycle 2 day 1 and cycle 4 day 1. Peripheral blood was collected in 8 mL Vacutainer Cell Preparation Tubes, from which PBMCs were isolated by centrifugation and then cryopreserved.

The Qiagen DNeasy kit was used to extract genomic DNA from unsorted PBMCs and from the negatively selected CD4+ and CD8+ fractions. Using primers that anneal to V and J segments, immunoSEQ multiplex PCR amplified the TCR beta CDR3 regions. A synthetic immune receptor repertoire was used to minimize amplification bias, and any residual bias was removed computationally once sequencing was done. Per the authors' processing: Repertoire diversity was quantified as the Shannon entropy index using custom Python scripts. The unsorted, CD4+ and CD8+ repertoires were each analyzed separately, with the exception of combined analyses, where CD4+ and CD8+ sequences were merged in silico. A clone counted as expanded when the clone's frequency after treatment rose at least 2-fold relative to C1D1, and clones undetected at baseline were given a pseudocount of 0.5. Clones with 0 or 1 copy at C1D1 were classified as singleton clones, and clones with 2 or more copies were classified as non-singleton clones. Clones expanded in unsorted samples were assigned a CD4+, CD8+ or unknown annotation through matching of protein sequences in sorted samples from the same patient. Diversity changes from C1D1 to C4D1 were tested in paired samples using Wilcoxon tests. Drawn from immuneACCESS, this table holds only the in-frame rearrangements with V and J called that TCRdb kept. Clones are partly lost; checked studies trace under half to an unresolved V gene and leave the rest unexplained. V and J calls and clone size are as listed in that table; D and trimming were resolved from the DNA. The table for this sample lists 14,000 or so clones; over 65% of them were counted only once. Around 24% of the sample belongs to the ten largest clones.

Notes on this clone: What antigen it recognizes has not been identified. No quality values exist for individual bases; no much larger clone is one base distant.

CDR1 and CDR2 were assigned from the germline V gene as SQVTM and ANQGSEA. From its cysteine to its phenylalanine, the CDR3 spans 14 amino acids. Only CDR3 DNA is held: 42 bases, read in frame from base 1. V is cut by 4 bases and J by 10 bases, and the space between the germline ends is 20 bases. What the study reported, not specific to this receptor: Only a single clinical trial cohort was studied, and what caused the repertoire differences, possibly disease activity or prior therapy, remained undefined. Lower diversity was seen in patients whose nivolumab began less than 1 year after ASCT, and these patients were left out of later analyses so that immune reconstitution would not confound the results. Baseline TCR diversity was reported as lower in newly diagnosed patients than in healthy donors, and lower still in relapsed/refractory patients. Among trial patients, those achieving complete response had baseline diversity similar to that of newly diagnosed patients, while diversity was significantly lower in partial responders and progressors. A significant rise by C4D1 was seen in CD4+ but not CD8+ TCR diversity (p=0.0027 vs p=0.16), with the rise being most apparent in complete responders (p=0.02).

Specimen: peripheral blood mononuclear cells (PBMCs), collected at baseline. The sequence was collected from a human donor with classical Hodgkin lymphoma. This sequence uses TRBV29-1 and TRBJ2-1, with TRBD2 tentatively as D gene (5 bases match). The nucleotides read TGCAGCGTTGCGGGCCTTACGGGCGGGCTAGAGCAGTTCTTC. This gives the protein CSVAGLTGGLEQFF.